These 10 T cell receptor beta chains share one sample of origin, sequenced in a study of T cell responses to AZD1222 COVID-19 vaccine. Clones were read by immunoSEQ multiplex PCR, and TCRdb kept only the in-frame ones, dropping some. The data hold about 83,000 clones, with around 93% observed a single time. This specimen was peripheral blood, taken 28 days after the second AZD1222 dose. These receptors were collected from an adult who received the AZD1222 COVID-19 vaccine.

The chain carries TRBV20-1 and TRBJ1-1; the D is unclear. Germline V gives CDR1 DFQATT, CDR2 SNEGSKA (reference sequence). The CDR3 is 11 residues long. Trimming cost V 7 bases and J 0 bases, with 6 bases left between them. The DNA of the CDR3 is TGCAGTGTTTCAGTGAACACTGAAGCTTTCTTT. Its translation: CSVSVNTEAFF.

The chain uses TRBV7-9 and TRBJ2-4; no clear D gene. There are 15 residues in the CDR3. Between the trimmed V and J ends, which lost 0 bases and 0 bases, there was a span of 6 bases. The germline V gene has CDR1 SEHNR and CDR2 FQNEAQ (reference sequence). The CDR3 nucleotides read TGTGCCAGCAGCTTAGCGTCAGGAGCCAAAAACATTCAGTACTTC. Translating gives CASSLASGAKNIQYF.

The chain employs TRBV20-1 and TRBJ1-1; D is unresolved. The CDR3 runs to 13 residues. With 3 bases removed from V and 0 bases from J, the gap between germline ends came to 8 bases. Germline values: CDR1 DFQATT, CDR2 SNEGSKA (reference sequence). CDR3 loop: CSASEGVNTEAFF. CDR3 bases: TGCAGTGCTAGTGAGGGAGTGAACACTGAAGCTTTCTTT.

This clone qualifies as medium-sized. This sequence joins TRBV6-5 and TRBJ1-4; no clear D gene. The V end lost 3 bases, the J end lost 8 bases, and 16 bases lay between the germline ends. This CDR3 is built from 15 residues. Germline CDR1 reads MNHEY; CDR2 reads SVGAGI. Here the CDR3 DNA reads TGTGCCAGCAGTTATGTTGGGAAAGCGGAGGAAAAACTGTTTTTT. It encodes CASSYVGKAEEKLFF.

The genes are TRBV15 and TRBJ2-1, with 7 bases lining up with TRBD2. There are 15 residues in the CDR3. Germline trimming cut 0 bases from V and 3 bases from J; bases unmatched to any gene: 2. Germline CDR1 LNHNV, CDR2 YYDKDF (reference sequence). The CDR3 here is CATSRDAGDYNEQFF. The CDR3 nucleotides read TGTGCCACCAGCAGAGATGCGGGAGACTACAATGAGCAGTTCTTC.

This clone was detected only a few times. This chain uses TRBV10-3 with TRBJ2-7, with 15 bases identical to TRBD2. This CDR3 contains 16 residues. CDR1 and CDR2 from the germline V gene are ENHRY and SYGVKD. Trimming took 8 bases from V and 7 from J; bases not matched to a gene: 12. The CDR3 region is CAIGGTSGRRSGEQYF. The CDR3 DNA reads TGTGCCATCGGGGGGACTAGCGGGAGGCGGTCTGGTGAGCAGTACTTC.

This chain uses TRBV5-1 with TRBJ2-1; D gene ambiguous. CDR1 and CDR2 (germline): SGHRS, YFSETQ. Between the trimmed V and J ends, which lost 2 bases and 6 bases, there was a span of 12 bases. CDR3 size: 14 residues. CDR3 residues: CASSLSSLSNEQFF. The CDR3 DNA reads as TGCGCCAGCAGCTTATCTAGTTTGTCCAATGAGCAGTTCTTC.

V and J are TRBV12-5 and TRBJ2-7; TRBD2 matches at 13 bases. Germline V CDR1 and CDR2: LGHNT, FRNRAP. Trimming at V came to 2 bases and at J to 5 bases, leaving 3 bases not matched to a gene. This CDR3 contains 15 residues. Written as DNA, the CDR3 is TGTGCTAGTGGTTTGTTAGGACTAGCGGGAGACGAGCAGTACTTC. This codes for CASGLLGLAGDEQYF.

This chain joins TRBV2 and TRBJ2-7, with no clear D. CDR3 length: 15 amino acids. CDR1 and CDR2 from the germline V gene are SNHLY and FYNNEI. V was clipped by 8 bases and J by 2 bases, with 19 bases between them. The CDR3 coding sequence is TGTGCCAGCCTTGTAACCCCACAAGCCGCCTACGAGCAGTACTTC. This codes for CASLVTPQAAYEQYF.

This chain links TRBV6-5 with TRBJ2-3; D might be TRBD1 or TRBD2, each matching 6 bases. The CDR3 covers 13 residues. Germline CDR1 is MNHEY and CDR2 is SVGAGI. Trimming stripped 7 bases from V and 4 bases from J, with 12 bases between. The CDR3: CASKNGGADTQYF. The CDR3, as DNA: TGTGCCAGCAAGAACGGGGGCGCAGATACGCAGTATTTT.